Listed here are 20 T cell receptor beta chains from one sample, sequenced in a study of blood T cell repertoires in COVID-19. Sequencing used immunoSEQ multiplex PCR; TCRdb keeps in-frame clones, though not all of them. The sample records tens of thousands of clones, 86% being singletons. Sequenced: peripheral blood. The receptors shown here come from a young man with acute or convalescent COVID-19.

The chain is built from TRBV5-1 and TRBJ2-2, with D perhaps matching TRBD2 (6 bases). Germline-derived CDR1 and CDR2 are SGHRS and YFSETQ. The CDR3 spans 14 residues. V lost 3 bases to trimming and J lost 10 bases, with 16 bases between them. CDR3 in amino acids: CASSWGGEPEELFF. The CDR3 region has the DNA TGCGCCAGCAGCTGGGGCGGGGAGCCCGAGGAGCTGTTTTTT.

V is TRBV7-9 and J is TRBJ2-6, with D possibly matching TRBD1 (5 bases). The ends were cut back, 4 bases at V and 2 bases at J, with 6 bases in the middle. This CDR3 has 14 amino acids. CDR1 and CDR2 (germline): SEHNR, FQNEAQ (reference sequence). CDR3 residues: CASSSTAGANVLTF. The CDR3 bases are TGTGCCAGCAGCTCGACAGCTGGGGCCAACGTCCTGACTTTC.

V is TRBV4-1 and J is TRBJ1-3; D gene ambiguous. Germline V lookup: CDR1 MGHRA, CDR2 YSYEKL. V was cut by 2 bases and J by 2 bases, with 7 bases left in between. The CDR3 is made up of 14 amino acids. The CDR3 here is CASSQFQAGNTIYF. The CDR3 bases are TGCGCCAGCAGCCAATTCCAGGCTGGAAACACCATATATTTT.

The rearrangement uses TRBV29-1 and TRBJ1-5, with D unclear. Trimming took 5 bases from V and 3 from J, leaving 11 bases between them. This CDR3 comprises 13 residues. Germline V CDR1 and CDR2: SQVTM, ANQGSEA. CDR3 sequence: CSVNSGYNQPQHF. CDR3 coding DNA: TGCAGCGTTAATTCCGGGTACAATCAGCCCCAGCATTTT.

The CDR3: CATSSRQGNEKLFF. CDR3 in DNA: TGTGCCACCAGCAGCCGACAGGGAAATGAAAAACTGTTTTTT. The genes are TRBV15 and TRBJ1-4; TRBD1 matches 7 bases. Germline-derived CDR1 and CDR2 are LNHNV and YYDKDF (reference sequence). V was pared by 3 bases and J by 5 bases, with 3 bases of the junction left unmatched. CDR3 length: 14 amino acids.

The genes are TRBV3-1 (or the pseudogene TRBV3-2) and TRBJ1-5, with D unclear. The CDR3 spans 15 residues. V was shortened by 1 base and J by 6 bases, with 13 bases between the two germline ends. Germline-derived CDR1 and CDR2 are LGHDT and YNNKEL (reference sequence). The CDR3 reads CASSQGGARSQPQHF. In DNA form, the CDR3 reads TGTGCCAGCAGCCAAGGGGGAGCTCGTAGTCAGCCCCAGCATTTT.

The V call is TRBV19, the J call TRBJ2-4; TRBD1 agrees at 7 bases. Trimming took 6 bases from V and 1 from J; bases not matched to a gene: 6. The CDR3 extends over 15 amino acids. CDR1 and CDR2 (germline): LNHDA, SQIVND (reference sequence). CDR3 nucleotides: TGTGCCAGTAGAGGAATGACAGGGGCCAAAAACATTCAGTACTTC. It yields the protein CASRGMTGAKNIQYF.

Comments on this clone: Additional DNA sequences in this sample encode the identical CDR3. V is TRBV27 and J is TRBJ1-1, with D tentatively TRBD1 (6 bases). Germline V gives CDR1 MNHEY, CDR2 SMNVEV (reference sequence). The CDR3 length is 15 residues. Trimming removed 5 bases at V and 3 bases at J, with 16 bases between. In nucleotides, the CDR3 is TGTGCCAGCAGTCCAAGGGGGGGCGGAGACACTGAAGCTTTCTTT. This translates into CASSPRGGGDTEAFF.

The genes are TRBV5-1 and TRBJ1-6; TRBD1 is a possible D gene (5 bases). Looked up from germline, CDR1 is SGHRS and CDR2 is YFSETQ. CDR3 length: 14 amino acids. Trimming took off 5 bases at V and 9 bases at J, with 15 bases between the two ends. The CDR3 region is CASSPGERVSPLHF. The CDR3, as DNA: TGCGCCAGCAGTCCGGGGGAACGGGTTTCACCCCTCCACTTT.

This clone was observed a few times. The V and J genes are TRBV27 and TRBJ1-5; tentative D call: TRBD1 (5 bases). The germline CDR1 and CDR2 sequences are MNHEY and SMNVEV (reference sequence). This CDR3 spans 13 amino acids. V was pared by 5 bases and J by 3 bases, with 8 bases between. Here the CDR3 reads CASSRGINQPQHF. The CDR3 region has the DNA TGTGCCAGCAGTCGGGGGATCAATCAGCCCCAGCATTTT.

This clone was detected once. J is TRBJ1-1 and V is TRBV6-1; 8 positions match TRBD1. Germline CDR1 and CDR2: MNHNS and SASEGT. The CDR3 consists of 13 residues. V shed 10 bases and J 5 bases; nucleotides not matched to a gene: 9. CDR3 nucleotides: TGTGCCATTAAGGACAGGGAAGGTACTGAAGCTTTCTTT. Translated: CAIKDREGTEAFF.

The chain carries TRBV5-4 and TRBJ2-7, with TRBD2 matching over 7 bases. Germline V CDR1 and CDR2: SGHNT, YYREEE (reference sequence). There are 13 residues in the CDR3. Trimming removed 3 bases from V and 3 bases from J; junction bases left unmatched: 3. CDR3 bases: TGTGCCAGCAGCTCGAAGCGGGACTACGAGCAGTACTTC. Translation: CASSSKRDYEQYF.

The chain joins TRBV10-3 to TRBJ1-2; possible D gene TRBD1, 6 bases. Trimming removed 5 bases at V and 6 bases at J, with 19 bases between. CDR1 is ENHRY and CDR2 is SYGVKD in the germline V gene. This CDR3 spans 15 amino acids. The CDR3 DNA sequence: TGTGCCATCAGTACACCCCCCACAGGGCGGGATGGCTACACCTTC. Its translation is CAISTPPTGRDGYTF.

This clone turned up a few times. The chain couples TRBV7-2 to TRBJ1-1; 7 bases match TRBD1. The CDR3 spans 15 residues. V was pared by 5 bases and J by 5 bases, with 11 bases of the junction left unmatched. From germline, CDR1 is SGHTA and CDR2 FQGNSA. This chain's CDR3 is CASSVYRQGGTEAFF. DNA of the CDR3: TGTGCCAGCAGCGTTTACAGACAGGGAGGAACTGAAGCTTTCTTT. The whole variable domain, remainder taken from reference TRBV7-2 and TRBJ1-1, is GAGVSQSPSNKVTEKGKDVELRCDPISGHTALYWYRQSLGQGLEFLIYFQGNSAPDKSGLPSDRFSAERTGGSVSTLTIQRTQQEDSAVYLCASSVYRQGGTEAFFGQGTRLTVV.

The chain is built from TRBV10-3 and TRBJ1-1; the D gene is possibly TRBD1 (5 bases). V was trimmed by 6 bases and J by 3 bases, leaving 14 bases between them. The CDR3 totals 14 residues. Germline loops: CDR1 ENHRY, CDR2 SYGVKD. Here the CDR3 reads CAISVTGKDTEAFF. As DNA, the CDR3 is TGTGCCATCAGCGTAACAGGTAAAGACACTGAAGCTTTCTTT.

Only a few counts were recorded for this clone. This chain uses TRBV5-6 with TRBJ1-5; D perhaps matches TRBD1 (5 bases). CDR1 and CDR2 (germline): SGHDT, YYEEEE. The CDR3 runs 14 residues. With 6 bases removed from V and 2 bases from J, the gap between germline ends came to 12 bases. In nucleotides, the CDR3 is TGTGCCAGCACGCGGGGAGGGGGCAATCAGCCCCAGCATTTT. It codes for CASTRGGGNQPQHF.

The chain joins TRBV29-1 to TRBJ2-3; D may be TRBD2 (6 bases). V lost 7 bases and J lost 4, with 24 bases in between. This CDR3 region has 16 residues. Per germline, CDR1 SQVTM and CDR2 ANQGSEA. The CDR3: CSADGGEGTRPDTQYF. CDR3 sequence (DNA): TGCAGCGCCGACGGGGGTGAAGGGACCCGTCCAGATACGCAGTATTTT.

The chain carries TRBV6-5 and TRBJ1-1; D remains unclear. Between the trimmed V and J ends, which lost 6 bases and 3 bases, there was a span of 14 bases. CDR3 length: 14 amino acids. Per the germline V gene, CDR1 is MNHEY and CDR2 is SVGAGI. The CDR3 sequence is CASSRGGWDTEAFF. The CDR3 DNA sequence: TGTGCCAGCAGCCGAGGAGGGTGGGACACTGAAGCTTTCTTT.

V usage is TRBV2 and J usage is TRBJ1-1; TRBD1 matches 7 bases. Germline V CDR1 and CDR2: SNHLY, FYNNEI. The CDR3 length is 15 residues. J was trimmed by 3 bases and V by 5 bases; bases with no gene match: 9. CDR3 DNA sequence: TGTGCCAGCAGTAGACAGGGAATGGTGTACACTGAAGCTTTCTTT. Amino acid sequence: CASSRQGMVYTEAFF.

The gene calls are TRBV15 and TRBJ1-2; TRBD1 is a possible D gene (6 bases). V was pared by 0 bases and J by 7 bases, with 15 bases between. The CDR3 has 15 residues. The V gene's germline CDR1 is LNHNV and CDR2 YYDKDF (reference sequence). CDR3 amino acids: CATSRDRYRASGYTF. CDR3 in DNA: TGTGCCACCAGCAGAGATCGGTACAGGGCCAGTGGCTACACCTTC.